This T cell receptor beta chain was captured in a study of OX40 agonist ivuxolimab in advanced cancers. Turning to the study itself: Patients received the agonistic anti-OX40 (CD134) antibody ivuxolimab. Study observations and caveats: CD8+ T cells (on average) carried more expanded clones than CD4+ T cells. The investigators did not determine what antigen specificity the expanded peripheral T cells had.

Worth noting for this clone: What it binds is not known.

TCRdb's table, derived via immunoSEQ multiplex PCR, lists solely in-frame clones and lacks some. The top ten hold approximately 5.5% of the sample, which has approximately 98,000 clones, under 85% seen once. The ends were cut back, 6 bases at V and 3 bases at J, with 5 bases in the middle. This CDR3 spans 11 amino acids. Germline assignment: CDR1 MDHEN and CDR2 SYDVKM. The chain employs TRBV28 and TRBJ1-2; D possibly corresponds to TRBD1 (5 bases). This specimen consisted of CD4+ or CD8+ T cells sorted from blood, obtained in a trial of the OX40 agonist ivuxolimab. This sequence was found in an adult with an advanced solid tumor such as melanoma, head and neck, liver or kidney cancer. The CDR3 DNA sequence: TGTGCCAGCAGCAGGGACTATGGCTACACCTTC. Translation: CASSRDYGYTF.